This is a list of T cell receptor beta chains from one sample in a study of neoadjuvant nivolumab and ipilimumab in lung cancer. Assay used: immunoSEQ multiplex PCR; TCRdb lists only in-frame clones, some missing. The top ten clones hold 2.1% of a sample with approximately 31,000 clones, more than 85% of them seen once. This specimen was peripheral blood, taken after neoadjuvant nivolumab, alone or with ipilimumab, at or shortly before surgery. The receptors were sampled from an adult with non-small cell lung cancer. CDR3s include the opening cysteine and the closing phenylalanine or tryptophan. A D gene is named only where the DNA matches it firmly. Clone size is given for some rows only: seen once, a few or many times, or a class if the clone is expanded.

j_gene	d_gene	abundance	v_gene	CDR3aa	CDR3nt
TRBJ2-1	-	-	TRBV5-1	CASSFWSGPYNEQFF	TGCGCCAGCAGCTTCTGGTCAGGACCCTACAATGAGCAGTTCTTC
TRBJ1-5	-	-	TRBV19	CASSIDRRNNQPQHF	TGTGCCAGTAGTATCGACAGGCGCAACAATCAGCCCCAGCATTTT
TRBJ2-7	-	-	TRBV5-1	CASSLRGVDSAVLFGEQYF	TGCGCCAGCAGCTTGAGGGGGGTCGACTCCGCCGTCCTTTTCGGAGAGCAGTACTTC
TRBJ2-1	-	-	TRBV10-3	CAISLDSPSSYNEQFF	TGTGCCATCTCTCTCGACAGCCCTAGCTCCTACAATGAGCAGTTCTTC
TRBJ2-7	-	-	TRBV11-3	CASSLEAGDSYEQYF	TGTGCCAGCAGCTTAGAGGCAGGGGACTCCTACGAGCAGTACTTC
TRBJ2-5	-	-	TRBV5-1	CASSLVGETQYF	TGCGCCAGCAGCTTAGTAGGAGAGACCCAGTACTTC
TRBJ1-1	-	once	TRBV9	CASSVSGAGTEAFF	TGTGCCAGCAGCGTATCAGGGGCTGGAACTGAAGCTTTCTTT
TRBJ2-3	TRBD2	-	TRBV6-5	CASKRESTDTQYF	TGTGCCAGCAAGCGGGAGAGCACAGATACGCAGTATTTT
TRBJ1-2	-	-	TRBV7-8	CASSLAYVLGRDPSYGYTF	TGTGCCAGCAGCTTAGCTTATGTGTTGGGGAGGGACCCCAGCTATGGCTACACCTTC
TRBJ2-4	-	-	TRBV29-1	CSVSEGFLAKNIQYF	TGCAGCGTGTCTGAGGGGTTTCTGGCCAAAAACATTCAGTACTTC
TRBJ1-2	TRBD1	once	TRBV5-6	CASKLTGLYGYTF	TGTGCCAGCAAACTGACAGGGCTCTATGGCTACACCTTC
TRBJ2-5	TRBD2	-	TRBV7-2	CASKPGLDRETQYF	TGTGCCAGCAAACCGGGACTAGATCGTGAGACCCAGTACTTC
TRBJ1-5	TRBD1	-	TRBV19	CASRGSNQPQHF	TGTGCCTCCAGGGGGAGCAATCAGCCCCAGCATTTT
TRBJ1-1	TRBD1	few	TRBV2	CASTTGGHTEAFF	TGTGCCAGCACTACAGGGGGGCACACTGAAGCTTTCTTT
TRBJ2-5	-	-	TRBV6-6	CASSYGGGPGETQYF	TGTGCCAGCAGTTACGGTGGGGGGCCGGGTGAGACCCAGTACTTC
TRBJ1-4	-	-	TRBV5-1	CASSLDGGEGEKLFF	TGCGCCAGCAGCTTGGATGGAGGGGAGGGTGAAAAACTGTTTTTT
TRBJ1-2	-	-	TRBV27	CASSLGAGANYGYTF	TGTGCCAGCAGTTTAGGGGCAGGCGCTAACTATGGCTACACCTTC
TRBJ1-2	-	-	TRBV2	CASSESYTGSYGYTF	TGTGCCAGCAGTGAAAGTTACACGGGGAGCTATGGCTACACCTTC
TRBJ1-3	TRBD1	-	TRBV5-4	CASSAGQGAGNTIYF	TGTGCCAGCAGCGCCGGACAGGGGGCTGGAAACACCATATATTTT
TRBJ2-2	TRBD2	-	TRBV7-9	CASSPRRERNTGELFF	TGTGCCAGCAGCCCCCGGCGGGAGCGGAACACCGGGGAGCTGTTTTTT
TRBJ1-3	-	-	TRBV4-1	CASSLTLEFSGNTIYF	TGCGCCAGCAGCCTGACCTTGGAGTTCTCTGGAAACACCATATATTTT
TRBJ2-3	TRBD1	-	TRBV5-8	CASSLGQGSGDTQYF	TGTGCCAGCAGCTTGGGACAGGGGAGTGGAGATACGCAGTATTTT
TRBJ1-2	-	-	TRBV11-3	CASSRTADRPPNYGYTF	TGTGCCAGCAGCAGGACAGCTGATCGCCCGCCAAACTATGGCTACACCTTC
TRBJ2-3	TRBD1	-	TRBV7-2	CASSLTGDITDTQYF	TGTGCCAGCAGCCTGACAGGGGACATCACAGATACGCAGTATTTT